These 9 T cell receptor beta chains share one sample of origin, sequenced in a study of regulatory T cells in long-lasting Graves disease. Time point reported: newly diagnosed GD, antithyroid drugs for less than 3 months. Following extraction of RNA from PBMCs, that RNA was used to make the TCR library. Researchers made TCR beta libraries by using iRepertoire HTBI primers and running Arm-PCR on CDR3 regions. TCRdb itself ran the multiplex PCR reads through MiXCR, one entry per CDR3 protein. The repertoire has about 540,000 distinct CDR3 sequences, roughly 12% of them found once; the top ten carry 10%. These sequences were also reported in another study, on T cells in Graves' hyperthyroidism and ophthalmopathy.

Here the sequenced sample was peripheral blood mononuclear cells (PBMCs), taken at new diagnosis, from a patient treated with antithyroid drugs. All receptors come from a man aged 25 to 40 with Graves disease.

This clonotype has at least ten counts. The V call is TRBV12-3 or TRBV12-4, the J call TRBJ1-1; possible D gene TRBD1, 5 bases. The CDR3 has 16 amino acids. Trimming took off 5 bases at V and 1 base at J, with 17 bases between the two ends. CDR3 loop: CASSGGGYRPNTEAFF. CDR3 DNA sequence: TGTGCCAGCAGTGGGGGGGGGTACCGGCCGAACACTGAAGCTTTCTTT.

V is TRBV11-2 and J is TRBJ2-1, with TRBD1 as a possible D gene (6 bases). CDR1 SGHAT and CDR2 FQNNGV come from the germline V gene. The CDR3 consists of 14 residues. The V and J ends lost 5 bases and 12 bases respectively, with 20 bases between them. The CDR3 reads CASSPPPHGGRQFF. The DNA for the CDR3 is TGTGCCAGCAGCCCCCCCCCCCATGGGGGCAGGCAGTTCTTC.

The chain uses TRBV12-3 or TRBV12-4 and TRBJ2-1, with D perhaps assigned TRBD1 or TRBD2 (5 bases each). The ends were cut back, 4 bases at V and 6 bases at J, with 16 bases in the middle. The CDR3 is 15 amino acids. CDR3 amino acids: CASSSRGHRPNEQFF. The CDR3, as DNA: TGTGCCAGCAGTTCCCGCGGGCACAGGCCCAATGAGCAGTTCTTC.

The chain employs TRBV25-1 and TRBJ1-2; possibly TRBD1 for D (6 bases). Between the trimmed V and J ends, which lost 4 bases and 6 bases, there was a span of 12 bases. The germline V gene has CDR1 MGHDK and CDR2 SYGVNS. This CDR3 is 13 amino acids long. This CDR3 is CASSVGQTDGYTF. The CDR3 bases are TGTGCCAGCAGTGTCGGACAGACCGATGGCTACACCTTC.

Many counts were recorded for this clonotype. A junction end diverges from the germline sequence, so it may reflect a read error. The CDR3 nucleotides are TGTGCCAGCAGCTTAGCCAGTTCACCTAGACCGCTCAGGCTCTTC. Residues: CASSLASSPRPLRLF. This chain connects TRBV7-9 to TRBJ2-1, with D unclear. The germline V gene has CDR1 SEHNR and CDR2 FQNEAQ (reference sequence). The CDR3 contains 15 residues.

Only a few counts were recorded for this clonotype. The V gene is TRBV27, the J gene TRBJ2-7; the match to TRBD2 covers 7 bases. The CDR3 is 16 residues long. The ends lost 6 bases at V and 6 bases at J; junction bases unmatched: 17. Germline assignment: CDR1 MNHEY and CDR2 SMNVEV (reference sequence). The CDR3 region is CASSPNLAGLMPEQYF. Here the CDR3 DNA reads TGTGCCAGCAGCCCAAATTTAGCGGGTCTGATGCCCGAGCAGTACTTC.

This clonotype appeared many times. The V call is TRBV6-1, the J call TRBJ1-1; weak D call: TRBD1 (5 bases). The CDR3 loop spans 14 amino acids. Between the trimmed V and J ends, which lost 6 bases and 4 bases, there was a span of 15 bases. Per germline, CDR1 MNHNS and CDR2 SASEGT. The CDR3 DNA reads TGTGCCAGCAGCGATCACGGGGGAGGCACTGAAGCTTTCTTT. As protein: CASSDHGGGTEAFF.

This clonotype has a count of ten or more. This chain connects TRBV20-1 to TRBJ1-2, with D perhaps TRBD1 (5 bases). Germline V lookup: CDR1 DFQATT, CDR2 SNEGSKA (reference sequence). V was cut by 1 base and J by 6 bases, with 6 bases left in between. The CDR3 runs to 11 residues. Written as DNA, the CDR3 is TGCAGTGCTAGAGGGGGGGATGGCTACACCTTC. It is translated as CSARGGDGYTF.

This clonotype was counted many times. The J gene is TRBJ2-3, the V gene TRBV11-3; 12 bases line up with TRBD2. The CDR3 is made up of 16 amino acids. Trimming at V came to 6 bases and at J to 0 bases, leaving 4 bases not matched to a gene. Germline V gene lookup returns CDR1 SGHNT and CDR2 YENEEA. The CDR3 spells CASRRGTSGSTDTQYF. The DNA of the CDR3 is TGTGCCAGCAGACGAGGGACTAGCGGGAGCACAGATACGCAGTATTTT.